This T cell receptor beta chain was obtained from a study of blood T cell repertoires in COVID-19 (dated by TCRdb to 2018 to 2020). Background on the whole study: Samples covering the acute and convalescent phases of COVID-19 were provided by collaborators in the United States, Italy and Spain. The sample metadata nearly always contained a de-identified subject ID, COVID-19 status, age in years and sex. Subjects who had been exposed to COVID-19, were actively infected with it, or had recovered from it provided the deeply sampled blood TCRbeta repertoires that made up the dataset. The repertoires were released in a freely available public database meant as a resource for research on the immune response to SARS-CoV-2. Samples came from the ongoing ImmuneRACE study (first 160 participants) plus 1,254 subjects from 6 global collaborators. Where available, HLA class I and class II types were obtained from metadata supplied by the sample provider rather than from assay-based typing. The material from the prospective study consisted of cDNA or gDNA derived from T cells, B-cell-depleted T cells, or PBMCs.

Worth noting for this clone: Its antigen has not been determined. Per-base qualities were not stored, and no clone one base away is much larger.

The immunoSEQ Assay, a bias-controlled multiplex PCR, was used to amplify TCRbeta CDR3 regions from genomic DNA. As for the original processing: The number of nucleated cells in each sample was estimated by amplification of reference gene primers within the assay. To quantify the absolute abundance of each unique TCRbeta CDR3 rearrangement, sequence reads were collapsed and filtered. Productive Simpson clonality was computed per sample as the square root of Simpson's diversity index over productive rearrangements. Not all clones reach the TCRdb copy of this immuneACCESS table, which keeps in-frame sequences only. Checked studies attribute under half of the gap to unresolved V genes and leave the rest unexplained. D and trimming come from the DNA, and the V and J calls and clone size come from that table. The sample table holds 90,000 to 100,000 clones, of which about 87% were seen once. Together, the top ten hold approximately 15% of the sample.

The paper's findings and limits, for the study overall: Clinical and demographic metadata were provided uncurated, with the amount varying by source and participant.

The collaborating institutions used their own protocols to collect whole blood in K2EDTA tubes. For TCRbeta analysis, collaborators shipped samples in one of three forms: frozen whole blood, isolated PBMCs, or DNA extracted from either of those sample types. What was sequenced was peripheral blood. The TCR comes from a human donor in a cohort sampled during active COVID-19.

The nucleotide sequence reads as follows: TGTGCCAGCAGCTCAGAACGTACGGGAACCTCTGGAAACACCATATATTTT. Its translation reads: CASSSERTGTSGNTIYF. The sequence joins TRBV7-9 to TRBJ1-3; the D gene cannot be resolved reliably. Per the germline V gene (reference sequence), SEHNR is the CDR1 and FQNEAQ is the CDR2. Deletion took 4 bases off V and 0 bases off J, with a span of 16 bases between the germline ends. The CDR3 runs 17 residues from the cysteine to the phenylalanine. Just CDR3 DNA is preserved here, 51 bases in frame from base 1.